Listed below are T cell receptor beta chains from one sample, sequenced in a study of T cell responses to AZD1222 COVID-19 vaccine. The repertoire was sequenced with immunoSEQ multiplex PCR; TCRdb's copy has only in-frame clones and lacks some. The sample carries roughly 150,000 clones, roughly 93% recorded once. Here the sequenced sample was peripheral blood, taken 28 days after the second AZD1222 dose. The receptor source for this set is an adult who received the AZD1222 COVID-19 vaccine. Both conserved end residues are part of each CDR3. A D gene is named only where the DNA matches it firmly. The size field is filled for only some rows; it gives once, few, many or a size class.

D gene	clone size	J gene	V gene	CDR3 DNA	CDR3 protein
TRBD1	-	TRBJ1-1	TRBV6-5	TGTGCCAGCAGTTGGGACAGGGAGAACACTGAAGCTTTCTTT	CASSWDRENTEAFF
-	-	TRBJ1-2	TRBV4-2	TGTGCCAGCAGCCAAGTTCCAGCCCCGGCGAACTATGGCTACACCTTC	CASSQVPAPANYGYTF
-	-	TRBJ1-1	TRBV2	TGTGCCGGGCAAAGGAGGCCTGAAGCTTTCTTT	CAGQRRPEAFF
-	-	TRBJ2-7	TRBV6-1	TGTGCCAGCAGTGAATTCTCCGGGGGCAACTACGAGCAGTACTTC	CASSEFSGGNYEQYF
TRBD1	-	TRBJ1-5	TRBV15	TGTGCCACCAGCAGACCAAGTACCGGGACAGAGAATCAGCCCCAGCATTTT	CATSRPSTGTENQPQHF
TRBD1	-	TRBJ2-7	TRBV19	TGTGCCAGTAGTTCTCGACAGGGCCAGACCTACGAGCAGTACTTC	CASSSRQGQTYEQYF
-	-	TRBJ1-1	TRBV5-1	TGCGCCAGCAGCTTGGTGCCGGGGAGTACTGAAGCTTTCTTT	CASSLVPGSTEAFF
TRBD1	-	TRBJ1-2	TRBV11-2	TGTGCCAGCAGCTTGCGGCAGGGGGAAACATATGGCTACACCTTC	CASSLRQGETYGYTF
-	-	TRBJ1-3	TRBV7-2	TGTGCCAGCAGCACAAATTCTGGAAACACCATATATTTT	CASSTNSGNTIYF
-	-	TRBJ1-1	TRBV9	TGTGCCAGCAGCCCGACCGGGGCGAACACTGAAGCTTTCTTT	CASSPTGANTEAFF
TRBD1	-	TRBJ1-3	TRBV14	TGTGCCAGCAGCCAAGGAACAGGGGAAAGCTCTGGAAACACCATATATTTT	CASSQGTGESSGNTIYF
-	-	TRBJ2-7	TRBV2	TGTGCCAGCAGTGAACTAGTAGACGAGCAGTACTTC	CASSELVDEQYF
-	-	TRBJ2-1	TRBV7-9	TGTGCCAGCAGCCCCCGAGGGTCCACCTACAATGAGCAGTTCTTC	CASSPRGSTYNEQFF
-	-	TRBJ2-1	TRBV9	TGTGCCAGCAGCGTAGTGGTCGGGACGGTATACAATGAGCAGTTCTTC	CASSVVVGTVYNEQFF
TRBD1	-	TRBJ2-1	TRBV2	TGTGCCAGCAGTCCCGGGCAGGGGGCCGGGGAGCAGTTCTTC	CASSPGQGAGEQFF
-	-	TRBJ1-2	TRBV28	TGTGCCAGCAGCCCCACTAGGCGCGGGGGCTACACCTTC	CASSPTRRGGYTF
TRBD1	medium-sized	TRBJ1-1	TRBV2	TGTGCCAGCAGTGCACAGGGGTGGGACACTGAAGCTTTCTTT	CASSAQGWDTEAFF
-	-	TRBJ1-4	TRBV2	TGTGCCAGAAAGGGTCCACCGTCAACTAATGAAAAACTGTTTTTT	CARKGPPSTNEKLFF
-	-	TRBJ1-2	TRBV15	TGTGCCACCAGCAGAGATAATGGAGGCTATGGCTACACCTTC	CATSRDNGGYGYTF
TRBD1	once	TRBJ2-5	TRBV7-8	TGTGCCAGCAGCCCCCCGGGACAGGGGGCAGGGGAGACCCAGTACTTC	CASSPPGQGAGETQYF
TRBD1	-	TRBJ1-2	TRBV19	TGTGCCAGTAGCAGACAGGGCTATGGCTACACCTTC	CASSRQGYGYTF
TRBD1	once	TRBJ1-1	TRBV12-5	TGTGCTAGTGGGGCCCCGACAGGGAGTTTGGGCACTGAAGCTTTCTTT	CASGAPTGSLGTEAFF
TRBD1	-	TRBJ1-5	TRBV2	TGTGCCAGCAGTGGGGACAGGGGCCGCAATCAGCCCCAGCATTTT	CASSGDRGRNQPQHF
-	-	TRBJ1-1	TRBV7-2	TGTGCCAGCACCCTAAGAGGGAGGACCGCTGAAGCTTTCTTT	CASTLRGRTAEAFF
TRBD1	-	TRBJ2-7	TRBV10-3	TGTGCCATCAGCCGGGACAGGGGGGCCTACGAGCAGTACTTC	CAISRDRGAYEQYF